The clone carrying this T cell receptor beta chain has a handful of counts. The V gene lost 2 bases and the J gene lost 4 bases, with 6 bases spanning the gap. The CDR3 length is 13 residues. Per germline, CDR1 LGHNT and CDR2 FRNRAP. Amplification of TCR beta CDR3 regions used RNA transcripts. First-round RT-PCR employed HTBI primers, with a second-round multiplex PCR after it. Each CDR3 protein gets one entry after TCRdb re-called the multiplex PCR reads with MiXCR. In the table there are just over 600,000 distinct CDR3 sequences, 20% to 25% of which are singletons. Diagnosis was based on clinical symptoms, serum thyroxine, TRAb, thyroid ultrasound and orbital computed tomography. This specimen belongs to a study of Graves' ophthalmopathy and Graves' hyperthyroidism.

The gene calls are TRBV12-5 and TRBJ1-5, with D unresolved. Material for sequencing was peripheral blood. The receptor comes from a woman in her late teens or twenties with stable Graves' hyperthyroidism. Some clones in this sample may be carry-over from other donors' samples. The CDR3 spells CASGLSFNQPQHF. DNA for the CDR3: TGTGCTAGTGGTTTGAGCTTTAATCAGCCCCAGCATTTT. The entire variable domain, with the rest obtained from reference TRBV12-5 and TRBJ1-5, is as follows: DARVTQTPRHKVTEMGQEVTMRCQPILGHNTVFWYRQTMMQGLELLAYFRNRAPLDDSGMPKDRFSAEMPDATLATLKIQPSEPRDSAVYFCASGLSFNQPQHFGDGTRLSIL.